The 26 T cell receptor beta chains given below trace back to one sample, sequenced in a study of Ad26.COV2.S vaccination and SARS-CoV-2 variants. Libraries were prepared by immunoSEQ multiplex PCR; TCRdb keeps only in-frame clonotypes and omits some of them. The sample contains 350,000 to 500,000 clones, approximately 90% of which appear only once. As to treatment: about 20 received Ad26.COV2.S at low or high dose, single or two shots; about 5 received placebo; per-sample allocation not given. It was on day 63 after the first vaccine or placebo injection that samples were taken. The sample was peripheral blood, taken in a trial of Ad26.COV2.S vaccine versus placebo. These receptors originate from a person between 18 and 65 years old who received the Ad26.COV2.S COVID-19 vaccine or a placebo.

This clone has a single count. The chain has TRBV6-6 and TRBJ1-2; possible D gene TRBD1, 5 bases. The V gene's germline CDR1 is MNHNY and CDR2 SVGAGI (reference sequence). This CDR3 comprises 14 residues. V was shortened by 2 bases and J by 1 base, with 8 bases between the two germline ends. CDR3 nucleotides: TGTGCCAGCAGTTACGGGACCCTTAACTATGGCTACACCTTC. The encoded protein is CASSYGTLNYGYTF.

The chain is built from TRBV7-9 and TRBJ2-3, with D perhaps matching TRBD1 (5 bases). This CDR3 has 14 residues. Germline V gene lookup returns CDR1 SEHNR and CDR2 FQNEAQ (reference sequence). Deletions cut 0 bases from V and 2 bases from J, with 6 bases between. CDR3 sequence: CASSLAGLTDTQYF. The CDR3 bases are TGTGCCAGCAGCTTAGCGGGGCTCACAGATACGCAGTATTTT.

The chain couples TRBV28 to TRBJ1-6; D is unclear. V was cut by 6 bases and J by 9 bases, with 9 bases left in between. The CDR3 is 12 residues long. Germline CDR1 and CDR2: MDHEN and SYDVKM. CDR3 sequence: CASSSTSSPLHF. The CDR3 DNA sequence: TGTGCCAGCAGCTCCACAAGTTCACCCCTCCACTTT.

This clone was seen only once. The chain couples TRBV5-5 to TRBJ2-2; 8 bases align to TRBD2. This CDR3 has 15 amino acids. Germline loops: CDR1 SGHKS, CDR2 YYEKEE (reference sequence). V lost 3 bases, J lost 2 bases, and 3 bases stayed unmatched. CDR3 protein: CASSSGLDNTGELFF. CDR3 coding DNA: TGTGCCAGCAGCTCGGGACTAGACAACACCGGGGAGCTGTTTTTT.

The chain carries TRBV5-5 and TRBJ1-1, with D unclear. The CDR3 sequence is 15 residues long. Germline assignment: CDR1 SGHKS and CDR2 YYEKEE (reference sequence). Trimming removed 0 bases from V and 3 bases from J, with 12 bases in between. The DNA of the CDR3 is TGTGCCAGCAGCTTGGGCCGGTTACTTTACACTGAAGCTTTCTTT. This sequence encodes CASSLGRLLYTEAFF.

This sequence joins TRBV6-5 and TRBJ2-3; weak D call: TRBD2 (5 bases). Germline values: CDR1 MNHEY, CDR2 SVGAGI. This CDR3 contains 15 residues. V was trimmed by 0 bases and J by 0 bases, leaving 7 bases between them. CDR3 nucleotide sequence: TGTGCCAGCAGTTACTCGAGGACTAGCACAGATACGCAGTATTTT. Translated, it gives CASSYSRTSTDTQYF.

This clone was detected only once. The rearrangement uses TRBV3-1 (or the pseudogene TRBV3-2) and TRBJ2-5; no reliable D call. V lost 4 bases, J lost 7 bases, and 7 bases lay in between. Germline V gene sequence: CDR1 LGHDT, CDR2 YNNKEL (reference sequence). This CDR3 has 11 residues. The CDR3 nucleotides read TGTGCCAGCAGCCCCGGGTCGACCCAGTACTTC. Protein: CASSPGSTQYF.

The chain employs TRBV9 and TRBJ1-1, with D unresolved. V was pared by 0 bases and J by 0 bases, with 6 bases between. The germline gives CDR1 SGDLS, CDR2 YYNGEE. The CDR3 totals 14 residues. CDR3 in amino acids: CASSVGTVNTEAFF. The CDR3 region has the DNA TGTGCCAGCAGCGTAGGGACGGTGAACACTGAAGCTTTCTTT.

The chain joins TRBV10-3 to TRBJ1-1; D not resolved. V was trimmed by 0 bases and J by 3 bases, leaving 5 bases between them. Germline lookup yields CDR1 ENHRY and CDR2 SYGVKD. The CDR3 extends over 13 amino acids. For the CDR3, the DNA is TGTGCCATCAGTGAGTCCGGGGACACTGAAGCTTTCTTT. It yields the protein CAISESGDTEAFF.

The chain employs TRBV10-2 and TRBJ2-5; D gene uncertain. The germline V and J ends were trimmed by 2 bases and 0 bases, with 10 bases remaining between them. CDR3 length: 15 amino acids. The germline CDR1 and CDR2 sequences are WSHSY and SAAADI. CDR3: CASSEIGFYQETQYF. CDR3 bases: TGCGCCAGCAGTGAGATAGGGTTCTACCAAGAGACCCAGTACTTC.

For the CDR3, the DNA is TGTGCCAGCAGTGCGGAACTCCTTAAAGAGACCCAGTACTTC. It translates to CASSAELLKETQYF. The chain employs TRBV2 and TRBJ2-5, with D unresolved. Per the germline V gene, CDR1 is SNHLY and CDR2 is FYNNEI. V lost 4 bases to trimming and J lost 3 bases, with 12 bases between them. The CDR3 extends over 14 amino acids. The full variable domain, rest sourced from reference TRBV2 and TRBJ2-5, is EPEVTQTPSHQVTQMGQEVILRCVPISNHLYFYWYRQILGQKVEFLVSFYNNEISEKSEIFDDQFSVERPDGSNFTLKIRSTKLEDSAMYFCASSAELLKETQYFGPGTRLLVL.

The chain is built from TRBV6-5 and TRBJ1-2, with D maybe TRBD1 (6 bases). The CDR3 contains 15 residues. Germline assignment: CDR1 MNHEY and CDR2 SVGAGI. V gave up 2 bases and J gave up 2 bases, with 12 bases separating them. In DNA, the CDR3 is TGTGCCAGCAGTTACAGGTCAACAGGGAACTATGGCTACACCTTC. This sequence encodes CASSYRSTGNYGYTF.

J is TRBJ1-6 and V is TRBV7-8, with D possibly TRBD1 on 5 matching bases. There are 15 residues in the CDR3. The germline V gene encodes CDR1 SGHVS and CDR2 FQNEAQ. The V gene lost 4 bases and the J gene lost 9 bases, with 16 bases spanning the gap. The CDR3 is CASSSAGGLGSPLHF. The DNA of the CDR3 is TGTGCCAGCAGCTCGGCGGGGGGGTTAGGTTCACCCCTCCACTTT.

This clone was recorded once. The V call is TRBV21-1, the J call TRBJ1-1. TRBV21-1 is classified as a pseudogene. The CDR3 loop spans 16 amino acids. DNA of the CDR3: TGTGCCAGCAGCAACCGGGACTCTCGGGTGGTCACTGAAGCTTTCTTT. It is translated as CASSNRDSRVVTEAFF.

The chain is built from TRBV5-1 and TRBJ2-2; the match to TRBD1 covers 9 bases. This CDR3 contains 15 residues. Germline-derived CDR1 and CDR2 are SGHRS and YFSETQ. Germline trimming cut 2 bases from V and 5 bases from J; bases unmatched to any gene: 4. CDR3 sequence: CASSFLGQGTGELFF. DNA for the CDR3: TGCGCCAGCAGCTTTTTGGGACAGGGAACCGGGGAGCTGTTTTTT.

This clone was recorded once. This rearrangement joins TRBV28 to TRBJ1-1; D is ambiguous. This CDR3 contains 15 residues. Germline V gene lookup returns CDR1 MDHEN and CDR2 SYDVKM. Trimming took off 7 bases at V and 1 base at J, with 16 bases between the two ends. The CDR3 reads CASNPYTGENTEAFF. In DNA form, the CDR3 reads TGTGCCAGCAATCCGTACACCGGGGAGAACACTGAAGCTTTCTTT.

The gene calls are TRBV27 and TRBJ1-1; D is perhaps TRBD1 (6 bases). Germline CDR1 reads MNHEY; CDR2 reads SMNVEV (reference sequence). V lost 4 bases, J lost 2 bases, and 14 bases lay in between. The CDR3 is 15 residues long. CDR3 region: CASSSGTRGNTEAFF. CDR3 coding DNA: TGTGCCAGCAGTTCCGGGACAAGGGGAAACACTGAAGCTTTCTTT.

The rearrangement uses TRBV6-6 and TRBJ1-2; D not certain. Between the trimmed V and J ends, which lost 4 bases and 4 bases, there was a span of 13 bases. Germline loops: CDR1 MNHNY, CDR2 SVGAGI (reference sequence). CDR3 length equals 14 residues. The CDR3 nucleotides are TGTGCCAGCAGTTTAGGCACCCTCCTCTATGGCTACACCTTC. The encoded protein is CASSLGTLLYGYTF.

This clone was seen a few times. The V gene is TRBV18, the J gene TRBJ1-2; 7 bases align to TRBD1. Germline loops: CDR1 KGHSH, CDR2 LQKENI. The V and J ends lost 3 bases and 1 base, in that order; junction bases with no gene match: 5. CDR3 length: 15 residues. The CDR3 coding sequence is TGTGCCAGCTCACCGGGGACAGCAAGTAACTATGGCTACACCTTC. Translation gives CASSPGTASNYGYTF.

This clone was seen just once. The chain combines TRBV7-2 with TRBJ2-5; D remains unclear. Per the germline V gene, CDR1 is SGHTA and CDR2 is FQGNSA. The CDR3 has 13 amino acids. V lost 1 base and J 4 bases, leaving 7 bases between the germline ends. CDR3 bases: TGTGCCAGCAGCTTAGACGTGGGAGAGACCCAGTACTTC. Translation gives CASSLDVGETQYF.

The rearrangement uses TRBV13 and TRBJ1-5; weak D call: TRBD1 (6 bases). Germline lookup yields CDR1 PRHDT and CDR2 FYEKMQ (reference sequence). V lost 4 bases, J lost 7 bases, and 14 bases lay in between. The CDR3 consists of 14 residues. This CDR3 reads CASSSGTRGQPQHF. The CDR3 coding sequence is TGTGCCAGCAGCTCCGGGACACGAGGACAGCCCCAGCATTTT. Full variable domain (remainder filled in from reference TRBV13 and TRBJ1-5): AAGVIQSPRHLIKEKRETATLKCYPIPRHDTVYWYQQGPGQDPQFLISFYEKMQSDKGSIPDRFSAQQFSDYHSELNMSSLELGDSALYFCASSSGTRGQPQHFGDGTRLSIL.

The chain uses TRBV10-3 and TRBJ2-3; D is ambiguous. Germline V gene data show CDR1 as ENHRY and CDR2 as SYGVKD. The CDR3 loop spans 16 amino acids. V was pared by 4 bases and J by 2 bases, with 16 bases between. This CDR3 reads CAISVAARLDTDTQYF. Here the CDR3 DNA reads TGTGCCATCAGTGTCGCAGCCAGATTAGACACAGATACGCAGTATTTT.

The chain uses TRBV11-2 and TRBJ2-5; 11 nucleotides agree with TRBD2. Germline values: CDR1 SGHAT, CDR2 FQNNGV. The CDR3 sequence is 15 residues long. V shed 6 bases, J shed 5 bases, and the junction held 8 bases outside the gene matches. CDR3 DNA: TGTGCCAGCAGTCCCACTAGCGGGGGCCGGGAGACCCAGTACTTC. Translation gives CASSPTSGGRETQYF.

V is TRBV5-3 and J is TRBJ1-2, with a possible D match to TRBD1 (5 bases). TRBV5-3 carries the ORF label, with uncertain function. V lost 5 bases to trimming and J lost 8 bases, with 16 bases between them. This CDR3 has 13 residues. Here the CDR3 reads CARRRGVAPGYTF. The CDR3 bases are TGTGCCAGAAGGCGAGGGGTGGCTCCCGGCTACACCTTC.

The V call is TRBV2, the J call TRBJ2-7; D ambiguous. Trimming cost V 4 bases and J 4 bases, with 2 bases left between them. Per germline, CDR1 SNHLY and CDR2 FYNNEI. CDR3 length: 10 amino acids. The CDR3 protein is CASSVYEQYF. CDR3 bases: TGTGCCAGCAGTGTGTACGAGCAGTACTTC.

This clone turned up a few times. This chain uses TRBV6-2 or TRBV6-3 with TRBJ1-2, with D possibly being TRBD1 (6 bases). The germline V gene has CDR1 MNHEY and CDR2 SVGEGT. V was pared by 6 bases and J by 4 bases, with 18 bases between. The CDR3 sequence is 15 residues long. The CDR3 spells CASSLPPGQPYGYTF. The CDR3 nucleotides read TGTGCCAGCAGCCTCCCGCCGGGACAACCCTATGGCTACACCTTC.